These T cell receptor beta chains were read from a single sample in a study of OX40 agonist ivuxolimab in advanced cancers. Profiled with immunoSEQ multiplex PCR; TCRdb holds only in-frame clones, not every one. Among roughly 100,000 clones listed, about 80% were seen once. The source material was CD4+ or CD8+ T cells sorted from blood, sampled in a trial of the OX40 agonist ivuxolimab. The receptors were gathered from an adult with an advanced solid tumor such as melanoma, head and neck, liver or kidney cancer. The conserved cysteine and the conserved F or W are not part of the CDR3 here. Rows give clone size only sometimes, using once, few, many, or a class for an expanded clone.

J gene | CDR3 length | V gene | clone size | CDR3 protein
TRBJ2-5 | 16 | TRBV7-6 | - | ASSATGTSGILMETQY
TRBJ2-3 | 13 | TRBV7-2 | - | ASSTRQGRTDTQY
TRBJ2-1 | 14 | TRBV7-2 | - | ASSLTGGVSYNEQF
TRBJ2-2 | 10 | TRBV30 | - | AWVLGPGELF
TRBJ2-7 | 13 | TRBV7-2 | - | ASSLTGTGVREQY
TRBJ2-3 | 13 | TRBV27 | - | ASSLSATGRSTQY
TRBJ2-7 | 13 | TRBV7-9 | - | ASSLALRDRGQQY
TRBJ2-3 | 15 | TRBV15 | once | ATSSGLAGSSADTQY
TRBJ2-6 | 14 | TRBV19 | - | ASSNPQVSRANVLT
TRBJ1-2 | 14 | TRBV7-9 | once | ASSFPTGTGDYGYT
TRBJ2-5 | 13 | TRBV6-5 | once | ASSYPRGRQETQY
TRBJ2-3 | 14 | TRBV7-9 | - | ASSPIPAVIPDTQY
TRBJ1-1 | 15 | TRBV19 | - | ASSINPGTGSNTEAF
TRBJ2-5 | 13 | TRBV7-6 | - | ASSSTSDREETQY
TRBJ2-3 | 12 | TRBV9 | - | ASSVEGDPDTQY
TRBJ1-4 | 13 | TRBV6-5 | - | ASSYYPGTPEKLF
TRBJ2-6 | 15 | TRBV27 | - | ASSLLGSKPGANVLT
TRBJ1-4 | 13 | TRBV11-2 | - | ASSPWTGTNEKLF
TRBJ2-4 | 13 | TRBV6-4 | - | ASSDSMGAKNIQY
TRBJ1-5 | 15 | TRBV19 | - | ASSTLGTGVSNQPQH
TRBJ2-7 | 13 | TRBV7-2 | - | ASSSGLASSYEQY
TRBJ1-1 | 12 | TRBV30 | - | AWTPRRTRTEAF
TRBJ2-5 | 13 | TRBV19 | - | ASSRDREGQETQY
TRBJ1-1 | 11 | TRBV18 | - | ASSPGTQGINF
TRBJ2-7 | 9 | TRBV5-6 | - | ASSLNYEQY
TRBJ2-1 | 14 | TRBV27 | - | ASSPASGSSYNEQF
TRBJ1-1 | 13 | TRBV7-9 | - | ASSLVTRTVSEAF
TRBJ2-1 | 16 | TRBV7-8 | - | ASSLAASGLLLRGEQF
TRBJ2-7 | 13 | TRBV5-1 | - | ASSYSGQGSYEQY
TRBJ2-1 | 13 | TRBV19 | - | ASTDGLADYNEQF
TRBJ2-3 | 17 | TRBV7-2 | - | ASSLVGIAGAGGTDTQY
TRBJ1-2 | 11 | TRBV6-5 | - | ASSPTGVYGYT
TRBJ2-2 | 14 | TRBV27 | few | ASNPRGQGDTGELF
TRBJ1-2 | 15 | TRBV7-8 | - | ASSDPTGAFGLYGYT
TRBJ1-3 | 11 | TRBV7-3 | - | ASSLNGGNTIY
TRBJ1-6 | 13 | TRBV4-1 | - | ASSPGQGFYSPLH
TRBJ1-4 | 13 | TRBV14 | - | ASSLQGIGDEKLF
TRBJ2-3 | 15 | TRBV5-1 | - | ASSLARTSGRADTQY
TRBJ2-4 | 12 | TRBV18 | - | ASSGDLTKNIQY
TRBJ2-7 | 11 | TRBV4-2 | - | ASSQEGHYEQY
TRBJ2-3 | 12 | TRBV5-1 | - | ASSLGTTGDTQY